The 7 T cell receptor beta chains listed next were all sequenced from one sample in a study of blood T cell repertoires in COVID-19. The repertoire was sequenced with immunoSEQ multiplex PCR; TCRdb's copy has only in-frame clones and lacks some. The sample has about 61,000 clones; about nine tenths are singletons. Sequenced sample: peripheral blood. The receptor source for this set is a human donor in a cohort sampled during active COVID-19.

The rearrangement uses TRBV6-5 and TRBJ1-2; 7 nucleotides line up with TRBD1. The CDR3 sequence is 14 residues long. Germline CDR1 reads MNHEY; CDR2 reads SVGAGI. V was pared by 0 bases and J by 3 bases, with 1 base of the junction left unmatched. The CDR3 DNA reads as TGTGCCAGCAGTTACTCTGGGACAGACTATGGCTACACCTTC. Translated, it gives CASSYSGTDYGYTF.

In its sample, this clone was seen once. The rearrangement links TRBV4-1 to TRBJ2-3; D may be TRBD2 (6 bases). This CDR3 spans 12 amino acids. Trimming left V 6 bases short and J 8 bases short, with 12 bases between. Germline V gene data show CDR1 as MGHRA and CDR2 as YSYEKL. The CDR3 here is CASRLTGGTQYF. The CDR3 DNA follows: TGCGCCAGCAGGCTGACCGGGGGTACGCAGTATTTT.

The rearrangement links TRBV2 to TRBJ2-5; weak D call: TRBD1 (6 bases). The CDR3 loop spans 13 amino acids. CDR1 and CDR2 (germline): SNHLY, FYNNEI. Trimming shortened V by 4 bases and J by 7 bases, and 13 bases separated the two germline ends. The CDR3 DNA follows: TGTGCCAGCAGTGTACAGGGTTTGGGGACCCAGTACTTC. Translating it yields CASSVQGLGTQYF. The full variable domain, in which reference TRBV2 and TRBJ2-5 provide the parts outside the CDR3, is EPEVTQTPSHQVTQMGQEVILRCVPISNHLYFYWYRQILGQKVEFLVSFYNNEISEKSEIFDDQFSVERPDGSNFTLKIRSTKLEDSAMYFCASSVQGLGTQYFGPGTRLLVL.

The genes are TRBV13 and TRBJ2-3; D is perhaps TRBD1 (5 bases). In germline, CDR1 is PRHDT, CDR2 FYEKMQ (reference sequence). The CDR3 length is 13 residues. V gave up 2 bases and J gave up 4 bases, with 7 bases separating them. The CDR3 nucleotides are TGTGCCAGCAGCTTACCAGGGTCAGATACGCAGTATTTT. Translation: CASSLPGSDTQYF.

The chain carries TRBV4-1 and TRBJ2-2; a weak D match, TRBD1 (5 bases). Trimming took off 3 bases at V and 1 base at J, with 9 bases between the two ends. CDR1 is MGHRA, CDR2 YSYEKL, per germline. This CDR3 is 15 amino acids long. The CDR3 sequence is CASSHGHLNTGELFF. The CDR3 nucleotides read TGCGCCAGCAGCCATGGACACCTGAACACCGGGGAGCTGTTTTTT.

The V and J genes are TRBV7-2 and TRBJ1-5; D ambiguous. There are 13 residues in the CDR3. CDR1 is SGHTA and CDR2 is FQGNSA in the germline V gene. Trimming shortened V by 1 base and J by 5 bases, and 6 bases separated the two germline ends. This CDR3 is CASSLDQDQPQHF. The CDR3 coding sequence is TGTGCCAGCAGCTTAGATCAGGATCAGCCCCAGCATTTT.

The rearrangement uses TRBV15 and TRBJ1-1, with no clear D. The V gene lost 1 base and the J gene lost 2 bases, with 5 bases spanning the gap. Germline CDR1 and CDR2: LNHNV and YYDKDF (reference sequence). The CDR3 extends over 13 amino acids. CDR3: CATSRVVNTEAFF. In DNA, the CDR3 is TGTGCCACCAGCAGAGTCGTTAACACTGAAGCTTTCTTT.